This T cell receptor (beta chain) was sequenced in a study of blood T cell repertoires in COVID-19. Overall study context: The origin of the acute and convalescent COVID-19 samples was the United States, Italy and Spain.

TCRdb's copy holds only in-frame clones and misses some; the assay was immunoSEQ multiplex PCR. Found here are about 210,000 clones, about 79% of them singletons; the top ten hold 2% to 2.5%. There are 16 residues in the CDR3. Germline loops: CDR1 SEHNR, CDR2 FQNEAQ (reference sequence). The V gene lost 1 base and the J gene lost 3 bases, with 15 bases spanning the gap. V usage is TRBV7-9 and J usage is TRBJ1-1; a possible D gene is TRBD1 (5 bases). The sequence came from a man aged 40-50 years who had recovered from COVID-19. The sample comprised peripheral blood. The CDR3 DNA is TGTGCCAGCAGCTTAGGGATGGGGGGAGCAGACACTGAAGCTTTCTTT. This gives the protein CASSLGMGGADTEAFF.